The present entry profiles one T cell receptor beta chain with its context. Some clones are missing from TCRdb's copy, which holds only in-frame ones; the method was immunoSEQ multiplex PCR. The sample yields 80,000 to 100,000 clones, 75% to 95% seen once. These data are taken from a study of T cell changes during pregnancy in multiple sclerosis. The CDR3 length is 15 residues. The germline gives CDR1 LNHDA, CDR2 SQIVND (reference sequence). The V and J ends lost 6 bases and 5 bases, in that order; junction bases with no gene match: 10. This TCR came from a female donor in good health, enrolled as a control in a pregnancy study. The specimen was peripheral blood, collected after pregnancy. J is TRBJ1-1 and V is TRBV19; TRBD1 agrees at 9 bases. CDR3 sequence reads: CASRTQGARGTEAFF. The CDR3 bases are TGTGCCAGTAGGACACAGGGGGCAAGAGGTACTGAAGCTTTCTTT.